These T cell receptor beta chains were read from a single sample in a study of cytomegalovirus exposure and HLA in healthy donors. TCRdb's table, derived via immunoSEQ multiplex PCR, lists solely in-frame clones and lacks some. This sample carries 220,000 or so clones, around 80% of them seen once, and the ten largest clones take 1.7%. Sequenced input: PBMCs. The origin of the receptors is a man aged 50 or older in good health and CMV-seronegative. The CDR3 runs from the conserved cysteine through the conserved F or W.

TRBV5-1 CASRGSLARLETQYF
TRBV28 CASLETSGRSYEQYF
TRBV5-1 CASSFNGVANEKLFF
TRBV18 CASSPEGTGFKPQHF
TRBV28 CASSLDNRKNIQYF
TRBV29-1 CSVGSVNQPQHF
TRBV5-4 CASSLATSGNYEQYF
TRBV9 CASSAFGAGSYEQYF
TRBV18 CASSPLAATDTQYF
TRBV7-9 CASSLALGTEDTQYF